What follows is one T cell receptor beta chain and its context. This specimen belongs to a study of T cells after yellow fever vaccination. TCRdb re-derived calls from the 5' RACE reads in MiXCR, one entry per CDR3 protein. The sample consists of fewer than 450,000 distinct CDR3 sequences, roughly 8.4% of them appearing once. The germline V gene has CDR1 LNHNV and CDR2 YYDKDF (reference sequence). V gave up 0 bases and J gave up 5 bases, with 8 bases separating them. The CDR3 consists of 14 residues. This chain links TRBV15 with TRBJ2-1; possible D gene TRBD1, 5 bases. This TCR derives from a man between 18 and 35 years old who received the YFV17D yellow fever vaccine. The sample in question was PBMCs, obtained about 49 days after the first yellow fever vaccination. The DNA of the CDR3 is TGTGCCACCAGCAGAGACACAGGTAACAATGAGCAGTTCTTC. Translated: CATSRDTGNNEQFF.